The 30 T cell receptor beta chains in this list originate from one sample, sequenced in a study of T-cell memory formation after mild COVID-19. TCRdb re-called the 5' RACE reads with MiXCR, one entry per CDR3 protein. The data hold about 320,000 distinct CDR3 sequences, with roughly an eighth observed a single time. Sequencing was done on a sample of PBMCs or a T cell subset sorted from them (not recorded which). Source of these receptors: a man between 18 and 35 years old who had mild COVID-19 (a few samples of this study predate the infection). Cell type and time point are not known.

The sample holds one count of this clonotype. The V gene is TRBV24-1, the J gene TRBJ1-5; D is perhaps TRBD1 (5 bases). This CDR3 spans 13 amino acids. V lost 5 bases and J lost 7, with 11 bases in between. Per the germline V gene, CDR1 is KGHDR and CDR2 is SFDVKD. The CDR3 here is CATSASGRQPQHF. CDR3 nucleotide sequence: TGTGCCACCAGTGCCTCGGGGCGCCAGCCCCAGCATTTT.

Only a few counts were recorded for this clonotype. The chain links TRBV20-1 to TRBJ2-5, with D possibly being TRBD2 (6 bases). V lost 4 bases and J lost 2, with 8 bases in between. The germline V gene has CDR1 DFQATT and CDR2 SNEGSKA (reference sequence). The CDR3 sequence is 12 residues long. The CDR3 DNA reads as TGCAGTGCTACGGGAGAGCAAGAGACCCAGTACTTC. Amino acid sequence: CSATGEQETQYF.

The rearrangement uses TRBV10-3 and TRBJ1-4; TRBD1 is a possible D gene (5 bases). Looked up from germline, CDR1 is ENHRY and CDR2 is SYGVKD. This CDR3 is built from 15 residues. V shed 6 bases and J shed 3 bases, with 14 bases lying between them. The CDR3 loop is CAISRGREPNEKLFF. In DNA, the CDR3 is TGTGCCATCAGCCGGGGCCGGGAACCTAATGAAAAACTGTTTTTT.

In its sample, this clonotype was seen a few times. This rearrangement joins TRBV5-5 to TRBJ2-1, with 16 bases aligning to TRBD2. Unmatched junction bases numbered 15, after V lost 4 bases and J lost 8 bases. CDR1 is SGHKS, CDR2 YYEKEE, per germline (reference sequence). The CDR3 extends over 19 amino acids. The CDR3: CASSPRGTSGGASRYEQFF. CDR3 DNA: TGTGCCAGCAGCCCCCGGGGGACTAGCGGGGGGGCCAGTCGATATGAGCAGTTCTTC. Looking up the rest from reference TRBV5-5 and TRBJ2-1 gives the full variable domain: DAGVTQSPTHLIKTRGQQVTLRCSPISGHKSVSWYQQVLGQGPQFIFQYYEKEERGRGNFPDRFSARQFPNYSSELNVNALLLGDSALYLCASSPRGTSGGASRYEQFFGPGTRLTVL.

A few counts support this clonotype. The chain carries TRBV20-1 and TRBJ1-5, with D perhaps matching TRBD1 (5 bases). CDR1 and CDR2 (germline): DFQATT, SNEGSKA (reference sequence). The CDR3 has 14 residues. Trimming cost V 6 bases and J 5 bases, with 17 bases left between them. The CDR3 region has the DNA TGCAGTGCCCCCGTTGAAGGGGCGGATCAGCCCCAGCATTTT. This codes for CSAPVEGADQPQHF.

This chain uses TRBV5-1 with TRBJ2-5, with 8 bases that match TRBD2. Germline V gene lookup returns CDR1 SGHRS and CDR2 YFSETQ. This CDR3 region has 15 residues. Trimming took 4 bases from V and 5 from J; bases not matched to a gene: 10. CDR3 region: CASSPAGTREETQYF. As DNA, the CDR3 is TGCGCCAGCAGCCCTGCAGGGACTAGAGAGGAGACCCAGTACTTC.

This clonotype was detected a few times. One junction end disagrees with the germline gene, perhaps due to a read error. The chain is built from TRBV6-5 and TRBJ1-6; the match to TRBD1 covers 7 bases. Germline CDR1 is MNHEY and CDR2 is SVGAGI. The CDR3 extends over 14 amino acids. The CDR3 loop is CASSYRGLNTPLHF. The CDR3 bases are TGTGCCAGCAGTTACAGGGGGCTTAATACACCCCTCCACTTT.

This clonotype was found many times. This rearrangement joins TRBV5-1 to TRBJ2-1, with 11 bases identical to TRBD2. Germline V CDR1 and CDR2: SGHRS, YFSETQ. There are 16 residues in the CDR3. After removal of 4 bases from V and 3 bases from J, the junction contained 6 bases not matched to a gene. The CDR3 loop is CASSDTSGGHYNEQFF. The CDR3 DNA sequence: TGCGCCAGCAGCGACACTAGCGGGGGCCACTACAATGAGCAGTTCTTC.

Ten or more counts support this clonotype. The chain is built from TRBV5-6 and TRBJ1-2; D uncertain. V was clipped by 6 bases and J by 6 bases, with 12 bases between them. CDR1 and CDR2 from the germline V gene are SGHDT and YYEEEE. The CDR3 is 12 amino acids. The CDR3 sequence is CASTAGFHGYTF. The CDR3 DNA reads TGTGCCAGCACCGCGGGGTTCCATGGCTACACCTTC.

This clonotype turned up a few times. This chain links TRBV7-2 with TRBJ2-1; perhaps TRBD2 as D (6 bases). From germline, CDR1 is SGHTA and CDR2 FQGNSA. Trimming left V 4 bases short and J 3 bases short, with 10 bases between. CDR3 size: 14 residues. The DNA of the CDR3 is TGTGCCAGCAGCTCGGGGACTTTCTACAATGAGCAGTTCTTC. This gives the protein CASSSGTFYNEQFF.

This clonotype came up a few times. The chain links TRBV7-9 to TRBJ2-7; 7 bases are a match to TRBD2. Germline V gene sequence: CDR1 SEHNR, CDR2 FQNEAQ (reference sequence). This CDR3 is 13 amino acids long. V gave up 4 bases and J gave up 0 bases; unmatched junction bases: 0. The CDR3 is CASSSGGSYEQYV. The CDR3 nucleotides are TGTGCCAGCAGCTCGGGGGGCTCCTACGAGCAGTACGTC.

The chain carries TRBV6-2 or TRBV6-3 and TRBJ2-7; D may be TRBD1 (6 bases). Germline assignment: CDR1 MNHEY and CDR2 SVGEGT. The V gene lost 9 bases and the J gene lost 0 bases, with 12 bases spanning the gap. The CDR3 sequence is 13 residues long. This chain's CDR3 is CASSGQTSYEQYV. For the CDR3, the DNA is TGTGCCAGTTCAGGACAGACCTCCTACGAGCAGTACGTC.

The rearrangement links TRBV7-9 to TRBJ2-2, with 7 bases lining up with TRBD1. V lost 5 bases, J lost 7 bases, and 10 bases stayed unmatched. This CDR3 spans 15 amino acids. Per the germline V gene, CDR1 is SEHNR and CDR2 is FQNEAQ (reference sequence). CDR3 in amino acids: CASSPRGGQDGELFF. The CDR3 nucleotides are TGTGCCAGCAGCCCCCGAGGGGGCCAGGACGGGGAGCTGTTTTTT. Together with reference TRBV7-9 and TRBJ2-2, the CDR3 gives the full variable domain: DTGVSQNPRHKITKRGQNVTFRCDPISEHNRLYWYRQTLGQGPEFLTYFQNEAQLEKSRLLSDRFSAERPKGSFSTLEIQRTEQGDSAMYLCASSPRGGQDGELFFGEGSRLTVL.

The gene calls are TRBV10-2 and TRBJ2-1, with D unclear. Trimming pared 2 bases from V and 12 bases from J, leaving 5 bases between. This CDR3 is 10 amino acids long. Looked up from germline, CDR1 is WSHSY and CDR2 is SAAADI. Here the CDR3 reads CASSEGGQFF. The DNA for the CDR3 is TGCGCCAGCAGTGAGGGCGGGCAGTTCTTC.

The V gene is TRBV4-3, the J gene TRBJ1-4; D may be TRBD1 (6 bases). The CDR3 spans 16 residues. The V and J ends lost 4 bases and 0 bases respectively, with 12 bases between them. Germline V gene data show CDR1 as LGHNA and CDR2 as YSLEER. The CDR3 nucleotides read TGCGCCAGCAGCCCTATTGGGGGCTCAACTAATGAAAAACTGTTTTTT. As protein: CASSPIGGSTNEKLFF.

The CDR3 reads CASSKTGSDTQYF. CDR3 DNA sequence: TGTGCCAGCAGTAAAACAGGATCAGATACGCAGTATTTT. This rearrangement joins TRBV25-1 to TRBJ2-3; D possibly corresponds to TRBD1 (5 bases). Germline V CDR1 and CDR2: MGHDK, SYGVNS. V was pared by 5 bases and J by 4 bases, with 10 bases between. The CDR3 sequence is 13 residues long.

This clonotype occurred a few times. The J gene is TRBJ2-3, the V gene TRBV4-3; no firm D call. Germline assignment: CDR1 LGHNA and CDR2 YSLEER. The CDR3 spans 13 residues. The ends were cut back, 0 bases at V and 6 bases at J, with 7 bases in the middle. CDR3 in amino acids: CASSQDPPDTQYF. Here the CDR3 DNA reads TGCGCCAGCAGCCAAGATCCCCCGGATACGCAGTATTTT.

This clonotype was counted a few times. This chain links TRBV6-2 or TRBV6-3 with TRBJ2-1; D uncertain. Germline CDR1 reads MNHEY; CDR2 reads SVGEGT. Between the trimmed V and J ends, which lost 5 bases and 8 bases, there was a span of 22 bases. This CDR3 contains 16 residues. The CDR3 here is CASSHLQTKYTDEQFF. The CDR3 DNA reads TGTGCCAGCAGTCACCTACAAACAAAATATACCGATGAGCAGTTCTTC.

V gene TRBV3-1 combines with J gene TRBJ2-5; 8 bases align to TRBD1. Unmatched junction bases numbered 9, after V lost 10 bases and J lost 5 bases. The CDR3 consists of 13 residues. Germline-derived CDR1 and CDR2 are LGHDT and YNNKEL (reference sequence). The CDR3 DNA reads as TGTGCCACCGGAGGACAGGGAAGCGAGACCCAGTACTTC. It encodes CATGGQGSETQYF.

This chain uses TRBV12-3 or TRBV12-4 with TRBJ2-7; D remains unclear. The CDR3 is made up of 14 amino acids. Trimming pared 5 bases from V and 2 bases from J, leaving 13 bases between. Here the CDR3 DNA reads TGTGCCAGCAGTCTCAGTTCCCTCCCCTACGAGCAGTACGTC. Its protein is CASSLSSLPYEQYV.

This clonotype was seen only a few times. The rearrangement links TRBV7-2 to TRBJ2-1, with D perhaps matching TRBD1 (5 bases). The CDR3 is 15 residues long. Trimming pared 7 bases from V and 2 bases from J, leaving 15 bases between. Germline CDR1 and CDR2: SGHTA and FQGNSA. CDR3 protein: CASNPGGAAYNEQFF. In DNA, the CDR3 is TGTGCCAGCAACCCTGGTGGGGCGGCCTACAATGAGCAGTTCTTC.

The chain recombines TRBV10-2 with TRBJ2-3; 8 positions match TRBD2. The germline V gene has CDR1 WSHSY and CDR2 SAAADI. This CDR3 is built from 17 residues. J lost 2 bases, V lost 2 bases, and 9 bases had no gene match. CDR3 protein: CASSEKVLAGLTDTQYF. Here the CDR3 DNA reads TGCGCCAGCAGTGAGAAAGTCTTAGCGGGGCTCACAGATACGCAGTATTTT.

This clonotype occurred many times. The chain joins TRBV12-3 or TRBV12-4 to TRBJ2-2, with 7 bases aligning to TRBD2. This CDR3 region has 14 residues. V shed 8 bases and J 3 bases; nucleotides not matched to a gene: 6. CDR3 region: CASSLAGDTGELFF. DNA of the CDR3: TGTGCCAGCTCTCTCGCGGGGGACACCGGGGAGCTGTTTTTT.

In its sample, this clonotype was seen a few times. This chain uses TRBV7-2 with TRBJ1-6; 9 nucleotides agree with TRBD1. CDR3 length: 15 residues. V lost 7 bases, J lost 10 bases, and 11 bases stayed unmatched. CDR1 is SGHTA, CDR2 FQGNSA, per germline. The DNA of the CDR3 is TGTGCCAGCACCCAATTACAGGGGGCTAACTCACCCCTCCACTTT. As protein: CASTQLQGANSPLHF.

The V call is TRBV6-6, the J call TRBJ1-6; tentative D call: TRBD1 (6 bases). Trimming removed 3 bases from V and 6 bases from J, with 15 bases in between. The CDR3 length is 16 residues. Germline V gene data show CDR1 as MNHNY and CDR2 as SVGAGI (reference sequence). DNA of the CDR3: TGTGCCAGCAGTTATTCGGCGGGGGCAGGTAATTCACCCCTCCACTTT. Translating gives CASSYSAGAGNSPLHF.

This clonotype was picked up a small number of times. The chain recombines TRBV12-3 or TRBV12-4 with TRBJ1-4; tentative D call: TRBD1 (6 bases). The length of the CDR3 is 14 residues. Trimming removed 6 bases from V and 3 bases from J, with 11 bases in between. CDR3 nucleotides: TGTGCCAGCAGGAAAGGGGGATCTAATGAAAAACTGTTTTTT. It encodes CASRKGGSNEKLFF.

This CDR3 is CASSLAGVPYNEQFF. CDR3 coding DNA: TGTGCCAGCAGCTTAGCCGGGGTACCCTACAATGAGCAGTTCTTC. The chain joins TRBV7-9 to TRBJ2-1; possible D gene TRBD2, 5 bases. Germline V gene data show CDR1 as SEHNR and CDR2 as FQNEAQ (reference sequence). Between the trimmed V and J ends, which lost 0 bases and 2 bases, there was a span of 8 bases. The CDR3 consists of 15 residues.

The chain recombines TRBV12-3 or TRBV12-4 with TRBJ1-3; D possibly corresponds to TRBD1 (6 bases). V was cut by 6 bases and J by 0 bases, with 9 bases left in between. The CDR3 has 14 amino acids. The CDR3 DNA follows: TGTGCCAGCAGGGACAGTCTCTCTGGAAACACCATATATTTT. Translated: CASRDSLSGNTIYF.

This clonotype has only a few counts. CDR3 in amino acids: CASSIGQGSYEQYF. The DNA of the CDR3 is TGTGCCAGTAGTATAGGGCAGGGCTCCTACGAGCAGTACTTC. The chain links TRBV19 to TRBJ2-7, with D possibly matching TRBD1 (5 bases). V was cut by 1 base and J by 0 bases, with 7 bases left in between. CDR1 LNHDA and CDR2 SQIVND come from the germline V gene (reference sequence). This CDR3 is 14 amino acids long. The variable domain in full, completed from reference TRBV19 and TRBJ2-7, reads DGGITQSPKYLFRKEGQNVTLSCEQNLNHDAMYWYRQDPGQGLRLIYYSQIVNDFQKGDIAEGYSVSREKKESFPLTVTSAQKNPTAFYLCASSIGQGSYEQYFGPGTRLTVT.

This clonotype was found many times. V and J are TRBV19 and TRBJ1-1; no definite D call. The CDR3 has 14 residues. Trimming took off 0 bases at V and 5 bases at J, with 10 bases between the two ends. The germline gives CDR1 LNHDA, CDR2 SQIVND (reference sequence). The CDR3 DNA sequence: TGTGCCAGTAGTATAGATCGAAGGTGGACTGAAGCTTTCTTT. Protein sequence: CASSIDRRWTEAFF.